This T cell receptor (beta chain) comes out of a study of blood T cell repertoires in COVID-19. Germline V CDR1 and CDR2: MNHEY, SMNVEV (reference sequence). The CDR3 length is 12 residues. V was clipped by 6 bases and J by 9 bases, with 12 bases between them. The table came from immunoSEQ multiplex PCR; TCRdb's copy has only in-frame clones and leaves some out. This sample yields approximately 250,000 clones, of which roughly 84% are seen a single time; 2% to 2.5% belongs to the top ten. Input material: peripheral blood. This receptor was identified in a man between 35 and 55 years old who had recovered from COVID-19. This rearrangement joins TRBV27 to TRBJ2-1, with D uncertain. The CDR3 loop reads CASSRPGGEQFF. DNA of the CDR3: TGTGCCAGCAGCCGACCCGGCGGTGAGCAGTTCTTC.